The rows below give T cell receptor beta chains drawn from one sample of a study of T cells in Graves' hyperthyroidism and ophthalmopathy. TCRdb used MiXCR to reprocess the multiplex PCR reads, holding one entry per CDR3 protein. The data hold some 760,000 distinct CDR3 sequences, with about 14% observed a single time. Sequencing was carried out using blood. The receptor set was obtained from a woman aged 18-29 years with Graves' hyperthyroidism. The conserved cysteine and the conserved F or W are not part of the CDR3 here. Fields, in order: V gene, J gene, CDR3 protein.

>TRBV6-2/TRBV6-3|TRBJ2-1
ASSASGRAAYNEQF
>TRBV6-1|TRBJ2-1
ASSELDGSYNEQF
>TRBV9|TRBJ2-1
ASSPELATSSYNEQF
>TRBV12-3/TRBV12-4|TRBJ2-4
ASSLSYYSGTGNLNIQY
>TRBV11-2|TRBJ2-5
ASSRLAGEGTQY
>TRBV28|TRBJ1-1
ASSIYREDTEAF
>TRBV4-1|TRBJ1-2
ASSQVRDNNYGYT
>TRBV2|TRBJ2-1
ASSVETASYNEQF
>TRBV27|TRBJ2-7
ASSLRGYYEQY
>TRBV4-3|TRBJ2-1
ASSHTISGDYNEQF
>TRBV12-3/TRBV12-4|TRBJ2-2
ASIRTSGVGGELF
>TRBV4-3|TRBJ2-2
ASSRGTGQTGELF
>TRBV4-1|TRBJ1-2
ASSQHANTINYGYT
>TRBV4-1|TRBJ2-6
ASSRSPGANVLT
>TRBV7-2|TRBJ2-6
ASSLVANVLT
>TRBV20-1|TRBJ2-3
SAPSGFTDTQY
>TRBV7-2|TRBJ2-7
ASNKRGVAAPSEQY
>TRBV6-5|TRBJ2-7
ASSSGQNRLYEQY
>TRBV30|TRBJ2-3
AWSPGLAGEQTDTQY
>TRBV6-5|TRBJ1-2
ASSYSIPGEGILDGYT
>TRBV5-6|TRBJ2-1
ASSRRTSGRAPNEQF
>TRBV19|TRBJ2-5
ASSIKGGSETQY
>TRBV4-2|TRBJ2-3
ASSQRENTDTQY
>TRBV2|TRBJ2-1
ASSLQGAGPHEQF
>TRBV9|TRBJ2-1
ASSVGIAGGSYNEQF
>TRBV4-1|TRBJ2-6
ASSQDPKPGANVLT
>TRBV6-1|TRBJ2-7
ASSEALLGRPYEQY
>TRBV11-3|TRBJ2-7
ASSLDGTGLLYEQY
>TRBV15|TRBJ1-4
ATSKMGANEKLF
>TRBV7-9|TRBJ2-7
ASSAGTIYEQY
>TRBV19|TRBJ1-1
ASSIVRGRDTEAF
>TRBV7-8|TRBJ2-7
ASSEDRDLPYEQY
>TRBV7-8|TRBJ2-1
ASSLEPPQGYFAYNEQF
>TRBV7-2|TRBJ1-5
ASSLAFDQPQH
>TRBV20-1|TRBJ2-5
SASPQDRDWETQY
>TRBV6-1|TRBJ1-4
ASNSAGDPNEKLF
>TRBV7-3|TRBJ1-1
ASSLEVETEAF
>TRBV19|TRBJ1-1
ASIPGEFTEAF
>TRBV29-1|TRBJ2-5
SALGGQGYETQY
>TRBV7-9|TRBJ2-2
ASSPTSGRGGELF
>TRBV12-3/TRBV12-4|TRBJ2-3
ASSFGRFDITDTQY
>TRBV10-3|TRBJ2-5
AISLGPQETQY
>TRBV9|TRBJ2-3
ASSVDSSPVGTDTQY
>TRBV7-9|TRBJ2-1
ASSFGPIGSHEQF
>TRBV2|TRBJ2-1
ASKRTSGYNEQF
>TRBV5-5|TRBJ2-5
ASSLWAGVGETQY
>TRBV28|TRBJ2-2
ASSSSGTGSRELF
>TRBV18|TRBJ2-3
ASSLRATGGGDTQY
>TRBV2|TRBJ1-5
ASSRQQGRDQPQH
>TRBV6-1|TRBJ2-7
ASSEFGGSSAQQY
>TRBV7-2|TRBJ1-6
ASSWRQGGNSPLH
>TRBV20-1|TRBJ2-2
SARDRLTANTGELF
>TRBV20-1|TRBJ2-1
SANPTSGSPNEQF
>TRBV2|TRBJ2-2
ASLAGLSTGELF
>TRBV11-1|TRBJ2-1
ASSLASSPRAEQF
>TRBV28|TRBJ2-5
ASSWRQGARGGETQY
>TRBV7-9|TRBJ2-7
ASSPGTVGVKY